This T cell receptor beta chain was retrieved from a study of CD4 T cells in relation to SARS-CoV-2 and coronaviruses. Naive and memory CD4+ T cells were cultured with CEF, then survey-sequenced. Profiling relied on immunoSEQ multiplex PCR, and the TCRdb table lists in-frame clones only, not all of them. There are 30,000 to 40,000 clones in the sample; around 77% occur only once, and around 21% lies in the top ten. Comments on this clone: Its antigen is unidentified.

For approximately eleven days, 85,000 to 100,000 sorted CD4+ cells grew with T cell-depleted PBMCs and CEF. The clonotype originates from an adult with COVID-19. The sample comprised memory CD4+ T cells from PBMCs, cultured in vitro.

The CDR3 sequence is CASSQRRGSYEQYF. DNA for the CDR3: TGCGCCAGCAGCCAAAGGAGAGGCTCCTACGAGCAGTACTTC. The chain joins TRBV4-1 to TRBJ2-7; D is ambiguous. The germline CDR1 and CDR2 sequences are MGHRA and YSYEKL. The CDR3 has 14 amino acids. The V end was cut by 2 bases, the J end by 0 bases, with 8 bases between.